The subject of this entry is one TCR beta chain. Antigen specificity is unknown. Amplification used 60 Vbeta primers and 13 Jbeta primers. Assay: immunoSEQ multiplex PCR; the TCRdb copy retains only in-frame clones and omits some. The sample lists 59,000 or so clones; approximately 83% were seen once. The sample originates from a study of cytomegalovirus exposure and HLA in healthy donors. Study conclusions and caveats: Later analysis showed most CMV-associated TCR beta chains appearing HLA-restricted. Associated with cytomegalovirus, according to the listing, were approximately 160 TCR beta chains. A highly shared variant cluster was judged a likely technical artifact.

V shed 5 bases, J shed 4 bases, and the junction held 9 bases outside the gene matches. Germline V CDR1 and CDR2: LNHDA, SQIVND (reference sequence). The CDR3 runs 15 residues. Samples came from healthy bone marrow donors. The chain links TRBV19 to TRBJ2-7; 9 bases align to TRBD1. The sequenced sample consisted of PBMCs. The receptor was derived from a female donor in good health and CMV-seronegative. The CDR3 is CASSRPGQGTYEQYF. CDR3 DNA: TGTGCCAGTAGTCGACCGGGACAGGGTACTTACGAGCAGTACTTC.